These T cell receptor beta chains were read from a single sample in a study of T cells in localized non-small cell lung cancer. Sequencing was performed with immunoSEQ multiplex PCR; in TCRdb, only in-frame clones are kept and a portion is missing. This sample has about 23,000 clones, with about 87% found just once. The sequencing used peripheral blood mononuclear cells, collected before any cancer treatment. These receptors originate from a woman aged 35-75 years with stage III lung adenocarcinoma. Each CDR3 is given with its conserved first and last residue.

>TRBV19|15|TRBJ2-3
CASSPGTTFGFGQYF
>TRBV5-1|14|TRBJ2-3
CASSQDQATDTQYF
>TRBV28|15|TRBJ2-2
CASSPGGGIGGELFF
>TRBV18|14|TRBJ2-7
CASSVSQLPYEQYF
>TRBV6-5|13|TRBJ2-7
CASSLNLSNEQYF
>TRBV10-2|14|TRBJ1-2
CASSEYRGIYGYTF
>TRBV7-9|16|TRBJ1-1
CASSLARVRSESEAFF
>TRBV18|15|TRBJ2-5
CASSLVILKGETQYF
>TRBV6-1|14|TRBJ1-3
CAGSDGVSGNTIYF
>TRBV11-3|13|TRBJ2-3
CASSTDFTDTQYF
>TRBV7-9|18|TRBJ1-5
CASSLDNPRAKLGQPQHF
>TRBV5-1|13|TRBJ1-1
CASSLMGDTEAFF
>TRBV29-1|15|TRBJ2-7
CSVEVFRDRDYEQYF
>TRBV9|14|TRBJ1-4
CASSVGTVNEKLFF
>TRBV14|16|TRBJ2-5
CASSQVTGGIGETQYF
>TRBV11-2|14|TRBJ1-2
CASSLGMDRYGYTF
>TRBV25-1|13|TRBJ2-7
CASSEQGSYEQYF
>TRBV6-5|16|TRBJ1-6
CASSYGNRRLDSPLHF
>TRBV5-6|16|TRBJ2-7
CASSSKRTGIAYEQYF
>TRBV6-5|15|TRBJ1-2
CATKRSGWVGYGYTF
>TRBV5-5|16|TRBJ2-3
CASSTGLHGEEDTQYF
>TRBV4-3|15|TRBJ2-3
CASSQEWVGTDTQYF
>TRBV7-2|15|TRBJ1-5
CASSLGGTDNQPQHF
>TRBV19|15|TRBJ2-1
CASTPTGVGFNEQFF
>TRBV4-1|12|TRBJ2-1
CASGTTYNEQFF
>TRBV5-1|15|TRBJ2-2
CASTQARGHTGELFF
>TRBV29-1|14|TRBJ2-1
CSVATSGVFNEQFF
>TRBV5-1|15|TRBJ2-2
CASSLAGKNTGELFF
>TRBV6-5|13|TRBJ1-5
CASSRDSNQPQHF
>TRBV5-4|16|TRBJ2-2
CASSPGHSVGTGELFF
>TRBV7-2|13|TRBJ2-1
CASSRSWDDEQFF
>TRBV7-9|14|TRBJ1-1
CASRAGTGVAEAFF
>TRBV4-1|15|TRBJ1-4
CASSQAGTASEKLFF
>TRBV4-3|15|TRBJ2-5
CASSQGWGARETQYF
>TRBV9|15|TRBJ2-7
CASSAPTGGRGEQYF
>TRBV5-8|14|TRBJ1-2
CASSLETGYYGYTF
>TRBV29-1|12|TRBJ1-1
CSVEGGSAEAFF
>TRBV7-3|15|TRBJ2-1
CASSPGPQSLNEQFF
>TRBV7-9|17|TRBJ2-1
CASSPFHSGGTYNEQFF
>TRBV6-1|14|TRBJ1-2
CASSLDRGNYGYTF
>TRBV25-1|14|TRBJ2-7
CASSPGVPPYEQYF
>TRBV30|13|TRBJ2-7
CAWSPASFYEQYF
>TRBV14|14|TRBJ1-1
CASSQRHQNTEAFF
>TRBV18|16|TRBJ2-2
CASSPPVSGVGGELFF
>TRBV27|15|TRBJ2-6
CASSFDGSGANVLTF
>TRBV10-3|16|TRBJ2-7
CAISPLGQGFSYEQYF
>TRBV5-1|13|TRBJ2-7
CASRVAGGPEQYF